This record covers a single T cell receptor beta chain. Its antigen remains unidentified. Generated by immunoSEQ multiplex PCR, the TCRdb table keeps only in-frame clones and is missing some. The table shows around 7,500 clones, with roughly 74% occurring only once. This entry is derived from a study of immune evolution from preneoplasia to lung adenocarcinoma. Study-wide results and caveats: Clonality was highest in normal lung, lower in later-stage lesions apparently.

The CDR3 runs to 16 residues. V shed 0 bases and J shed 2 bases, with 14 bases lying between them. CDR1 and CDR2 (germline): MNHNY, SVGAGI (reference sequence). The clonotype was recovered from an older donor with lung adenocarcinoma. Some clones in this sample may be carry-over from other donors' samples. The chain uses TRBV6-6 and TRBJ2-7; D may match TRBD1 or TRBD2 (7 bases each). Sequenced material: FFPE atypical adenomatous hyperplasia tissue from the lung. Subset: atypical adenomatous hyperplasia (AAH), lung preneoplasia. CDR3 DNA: TGTGCCAGCAGTTACTCGAAGGGGGCGGGGGCCTACGAGCAGTACTTC. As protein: CASSYSKGAGAYEQYF.